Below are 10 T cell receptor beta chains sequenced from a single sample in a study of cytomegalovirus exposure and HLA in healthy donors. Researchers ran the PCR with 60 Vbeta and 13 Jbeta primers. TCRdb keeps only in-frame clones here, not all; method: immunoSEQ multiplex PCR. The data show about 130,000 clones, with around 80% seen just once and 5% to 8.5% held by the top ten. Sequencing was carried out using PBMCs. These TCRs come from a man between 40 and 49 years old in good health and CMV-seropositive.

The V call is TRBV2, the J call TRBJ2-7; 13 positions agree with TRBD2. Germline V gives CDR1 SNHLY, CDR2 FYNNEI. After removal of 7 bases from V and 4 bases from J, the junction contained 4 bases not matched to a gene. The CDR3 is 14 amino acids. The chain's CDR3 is CASIGTSGIYEQYF. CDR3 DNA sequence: TGTGCCAGCATTGGGACTAGCGGGATTTACGAGCAGTACTTC.

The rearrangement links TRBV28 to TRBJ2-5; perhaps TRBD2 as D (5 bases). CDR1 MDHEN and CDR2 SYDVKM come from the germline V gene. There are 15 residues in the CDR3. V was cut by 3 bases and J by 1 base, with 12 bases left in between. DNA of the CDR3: TGTGCCAGCAGTTTTGACGTGCGGGCCCAAGAGACCCAGTACTTC. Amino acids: CASSFDVRAQETQYF.

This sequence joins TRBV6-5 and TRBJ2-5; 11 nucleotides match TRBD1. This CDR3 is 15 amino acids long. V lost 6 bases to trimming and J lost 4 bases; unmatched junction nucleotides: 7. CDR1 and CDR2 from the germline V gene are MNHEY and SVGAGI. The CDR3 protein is CASRPPGTGGETQYF. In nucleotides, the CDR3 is TGTGCCAGCAGACCGCCCGGGACAGGGGGAGAGACCCAGTACTTC.

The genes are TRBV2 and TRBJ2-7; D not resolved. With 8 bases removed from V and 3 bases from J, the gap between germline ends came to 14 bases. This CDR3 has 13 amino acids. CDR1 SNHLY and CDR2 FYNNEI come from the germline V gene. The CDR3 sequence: CASCSSRNYEQYF. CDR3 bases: TGTGCCAGCTGCAGTTCGCGGAACTACGAGCAGTACTTC.

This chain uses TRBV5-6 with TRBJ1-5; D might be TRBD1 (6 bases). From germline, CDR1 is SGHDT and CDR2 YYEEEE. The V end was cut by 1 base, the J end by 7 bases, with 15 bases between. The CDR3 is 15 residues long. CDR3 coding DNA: TGTGCCAGCAGCTTGTTAAAAGGGGGATGGCAGCCCCAGCATTTT. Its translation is CASSLLKGGWQPQHF.

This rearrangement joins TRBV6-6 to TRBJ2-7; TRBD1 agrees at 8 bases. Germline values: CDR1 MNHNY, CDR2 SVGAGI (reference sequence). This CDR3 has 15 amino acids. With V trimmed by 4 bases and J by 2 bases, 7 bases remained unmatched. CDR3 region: CASSSPDRAPYEQYF. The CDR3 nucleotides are TGTGCCAGCAGTTCACCGGACAGGGCCCCCTACGAGCAGTACTTC.

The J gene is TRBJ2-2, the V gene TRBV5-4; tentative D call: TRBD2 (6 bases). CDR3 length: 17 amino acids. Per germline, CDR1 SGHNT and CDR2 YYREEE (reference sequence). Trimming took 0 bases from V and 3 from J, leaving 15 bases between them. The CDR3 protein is CASSLGAKRAHTGELFF. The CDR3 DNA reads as TGTGCCAGCAGCTTGGGGGCCAAGCGGGCCCACACCGGGGAGCTGTTTTTT.

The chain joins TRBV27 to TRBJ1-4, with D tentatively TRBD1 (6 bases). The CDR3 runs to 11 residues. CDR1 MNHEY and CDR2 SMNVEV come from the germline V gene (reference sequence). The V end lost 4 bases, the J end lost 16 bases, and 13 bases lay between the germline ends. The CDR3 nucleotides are TGTGCCAGCAGTTCCCGGGACAAAAAGTTTTTT. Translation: CASSSRDKKFF.

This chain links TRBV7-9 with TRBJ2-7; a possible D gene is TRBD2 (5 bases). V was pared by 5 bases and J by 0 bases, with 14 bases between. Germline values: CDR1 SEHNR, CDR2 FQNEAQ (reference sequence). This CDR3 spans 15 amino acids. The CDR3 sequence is CASSLRAGGSYEQYF. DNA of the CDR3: TGTGCCAGCAGCCTCCGGGCAGGAGGCTCCTACGAGCAGTACTTC.

The CDR3 loop is CAFTRTGLYNEQFF. CDR3 sequence (DNA): TGTGCCTTTACCCGGACAGGACTGTACAATGAGCAGTTCTTC. The chain joins TRBV30 to TRBJ2-1, with 7 bases lining up with TRBD1. The J segment lost 4 bases and the V segment lost 7 bases, leaving 10 bases of the junction unmatched. The CDR3 runs to 14 residues. From germline, CDR1 is GTSNPN and CDR2 SVGIG (reference sequence).